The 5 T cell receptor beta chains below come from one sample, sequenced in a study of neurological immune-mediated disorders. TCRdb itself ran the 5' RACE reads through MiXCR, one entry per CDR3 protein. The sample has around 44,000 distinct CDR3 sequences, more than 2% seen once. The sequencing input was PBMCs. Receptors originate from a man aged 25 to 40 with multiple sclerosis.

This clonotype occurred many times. CDR3 loop: CASSPETGNSNQPQHF. The CDR3, as DNA: TGTGCCAGCAGCCCGGAGACAGGGAACAGCAATCAGCCCCAGCATTTT. V and J are TRBV12-3 or TRBV12-4 and TRBJ1-5; 7 positions agree with TRBD1. This CDR3 has 16 amino acids. The ends lost 6 bases at V and 1 base at J; junction bases unmatched: 9.

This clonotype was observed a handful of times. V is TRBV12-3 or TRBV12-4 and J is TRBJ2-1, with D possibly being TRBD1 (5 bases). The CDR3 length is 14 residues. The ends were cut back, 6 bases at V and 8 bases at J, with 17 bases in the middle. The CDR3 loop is CASRGATGCDEQFF. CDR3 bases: TGTGCCAGCAGGGGCGCAACAGGTTGCGATGAGCAGTTCTTC.

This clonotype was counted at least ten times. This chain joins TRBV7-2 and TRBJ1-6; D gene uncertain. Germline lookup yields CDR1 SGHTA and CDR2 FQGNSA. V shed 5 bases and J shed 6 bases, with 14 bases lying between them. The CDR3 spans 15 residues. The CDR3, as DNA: TGTGCCAGCAGCCTAGAGAGACCGTCTAATTCACCCCTCCACTTT. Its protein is CASSLERPSNSPLHF.

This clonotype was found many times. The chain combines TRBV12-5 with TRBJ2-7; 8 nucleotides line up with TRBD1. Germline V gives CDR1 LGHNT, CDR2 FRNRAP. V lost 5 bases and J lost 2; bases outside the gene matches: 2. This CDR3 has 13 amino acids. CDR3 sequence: CASGPDRAYEQYF. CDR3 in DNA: TGTGCTAGTGGTCCGGACAGGGCCTACGAGCAGTACTTC.

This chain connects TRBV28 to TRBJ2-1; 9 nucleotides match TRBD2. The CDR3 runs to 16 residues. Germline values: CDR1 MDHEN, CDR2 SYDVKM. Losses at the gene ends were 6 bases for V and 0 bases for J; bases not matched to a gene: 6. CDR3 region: CASRASGESSYNEQFF. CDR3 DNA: TGTGCCAGCAGGGCTAGCGGGGAGAGCTCCTACAATGAGCAGTTCTTC.